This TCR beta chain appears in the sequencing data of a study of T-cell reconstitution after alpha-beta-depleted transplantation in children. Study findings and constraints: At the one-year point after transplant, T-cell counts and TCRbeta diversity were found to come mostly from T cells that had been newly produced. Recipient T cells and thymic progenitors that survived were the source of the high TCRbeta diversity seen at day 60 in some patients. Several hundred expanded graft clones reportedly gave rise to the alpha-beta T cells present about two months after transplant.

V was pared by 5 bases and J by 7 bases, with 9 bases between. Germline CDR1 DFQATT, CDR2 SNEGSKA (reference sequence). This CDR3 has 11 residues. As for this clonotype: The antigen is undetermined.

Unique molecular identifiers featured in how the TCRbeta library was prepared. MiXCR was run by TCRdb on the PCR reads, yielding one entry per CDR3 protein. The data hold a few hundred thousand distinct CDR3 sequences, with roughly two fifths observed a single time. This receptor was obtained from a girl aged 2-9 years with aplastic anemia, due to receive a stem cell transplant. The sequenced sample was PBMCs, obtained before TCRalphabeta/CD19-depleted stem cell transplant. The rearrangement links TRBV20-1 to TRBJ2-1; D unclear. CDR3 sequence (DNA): TGCAGTGCTTTTCGGGTGAATGAGCAGTTCTTC. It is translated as CSAFRVNEQFF.